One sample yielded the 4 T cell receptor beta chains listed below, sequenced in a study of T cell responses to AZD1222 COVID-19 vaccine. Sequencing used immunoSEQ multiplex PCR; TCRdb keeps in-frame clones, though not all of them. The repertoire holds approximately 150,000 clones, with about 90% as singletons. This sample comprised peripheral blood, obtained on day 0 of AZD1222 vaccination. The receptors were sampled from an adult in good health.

CDR3 nucleotides: TGTGCCAGTAGTATGACCAGGGGTTCGGACTATGGCTACACCTTC. It encodes CASSMTRGSDYGYTF. The J gene is TRBJ1-2, the V gene TRBV19; a weak D match, TRBD1 (6 bases). The CDR3 covers 15 residues. Germline loops: CDR1 LNHDA, CDR2 SQIVND (reference sequence). V shed 3 bases and J shed 3 bases, with 14 bases lying between them.

CDR3 nucleotide sequence: TGCAGTGCTAGAGAGGGGCCACCCCTCCACTTT. Protein product: CSAREGPPLHF. V and J are TRBV20-1 and TRBJ1-6; possible D gene TRBD1, 5 bases. With 0 bases removed from V and 11 bases from J, the gap between germline ends came to 5 bases. The CDR3 is 11 amino acids. The germline V gene encodes CDR1 DFQATT and CDR2 SNEGSKA (reference sequence).

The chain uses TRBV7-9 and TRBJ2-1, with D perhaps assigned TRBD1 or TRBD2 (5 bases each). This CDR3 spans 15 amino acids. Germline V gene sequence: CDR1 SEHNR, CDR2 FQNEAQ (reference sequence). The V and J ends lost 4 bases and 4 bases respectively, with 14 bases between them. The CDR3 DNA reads TGTGCCAGCAGCTCCGGGACCGAGCCTTACAATGAGCAGTTCTTC. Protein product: CASSSGTEPYNEQFF.

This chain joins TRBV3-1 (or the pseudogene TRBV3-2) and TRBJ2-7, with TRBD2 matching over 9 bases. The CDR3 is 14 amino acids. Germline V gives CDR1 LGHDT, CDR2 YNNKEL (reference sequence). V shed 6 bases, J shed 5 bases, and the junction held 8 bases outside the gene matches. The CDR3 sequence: CASSVAGVSDEQYF. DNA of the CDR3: TGTGCCAGCAGTGTAGCGGGAGTATCGGACGAGCAGTACTTC.